The table lists the clone carrying this T cell receptor beta chain with a count of one. The antigen is unknown. The data originate from a study of shared clonotypes between healthy human individuals. CDR1 and CDR2 (germline): KGHSH, LQKENI. The CDR3 contains 16 residues. Trimming removed 2 bases at V and 5 bases at J, with 15 bases between. Overall study results and limits: Naive subsets typically showed greater estimated richness than memory subsets.

The test was conducted at deep level. This table comes from immunoSEQ multiplex PCR, and its TCRdb copy is limited to in-frame clones, with some not included. Of roughly 1,500,000 clones listed, approximately 98.5% are singletons. The rearrangement links TRBV18 to TRBJ2-2; the D gene is possibly TRBD1 (5 bases). Material for sequencing was naive CD4+ T cells sorted from blood. Subset in this sample: CD45RA+ positively selected. The sequence was obtained from a young man in good health. The CDR3 region is CASSPRLGADTGELFF. The CDR3 DNA reads as TGTGCCAGCTCACCAAGGTTAGGGGCGGATACCGGGGAGCTGTTTTTT.